These 28 T cell receptor beta chains came from one sample sequenced in a study of blood T cell repertoires in COVID-19. Measured with immunoSEQ multiplex PCR; TCRdb has only the in-frame clones, and not every one. Of about 88,000 clones listed, 70% to 90% are singletons. The sequenced material came from peripheral blood. The origin of the receptors is a woman aged 70-85 years with acute or convalescent COVID-19.

The chain is built from TRBV29-1 and TRBJ1-2; D is unresolved. CDR1 SQVTM and CDR2 ANQGSEA come from the germline V gene. V lost 6 bases and J 4 bases, leaving 9 bases between the germline ends. This CDR3 is 11 amino acids long. The CDR3 DNA follows: TGCAGCGTATACGCCAGCTATGGCTACACCTTC. Translated, it gives CSVYASYGYTF. Supplemented by reference TRBV29-1 and TRBJ1-2, the full variable domain reads SAVISQKPSRDICQRGTSLTIQCQVDSQVTMMFWYRQQPGQSLTLIATANQGSEATYESGFVIDKFPISRPNLTFSTLTVSNMSPEDSSIYLCSVYASYGYTFGSGTRLTVV.

J is TRBJ2-3 and V is TRBV28; 9 bases map to TRBD1. The CDR3 totals 17 residues. J was trimmed by 2 bases and V by 2 bases; bases with no gene match: 8. Germline V lookup: CDR1 MDHEN, CDR2 SYDVKM. CDR3 in amino acids: CASSLNRDRVPTDTQYF. The CDR3 DNA is TGTGCCAGCAGTTTAAACCGGGACAGGGTCCCCACAGATACGCAGTATTTT.

This clone was seen a few times. V gene TRBV10-3 combines with J gene TRBJ1-1, with D perhaps matching TRBD1 (6 bases). V was shortened by 7 bases and J by 4 bases, with 16 bases between the two germline ends. The CDR3 is 14 amino acids. The V gene's germline CDR1 is ENHRY and CDR2 SYGVKD. In DNA, the CDR3 is TGTGCCATCACCGAGCGGACAGTTGGCACTGAAGCTTTCTTT. Amino acids: CAITERTVGTEAFF.

The chain employs TRBV21-1 and TRBJ2-1; the D call in the table, TRBD1, was not verified against the DNA. TRBV21-1 is classified as a pseudogene. This CDR3 is built from 13 residues. The CDR3 DNA is TGTGCCAGCAGGATTAGAGGGGGACAGGGGCAGTTCTTC. Its protein is CASRIRGGQGQFF.

This sequence joins TRBV6-4 and TRBJ2-2, with TRBD1 matching 8 bases. The CDR3 is made up of 19 amino acids. Germline V CDR1 and CDR2: MRHNA, SNTAGT. The V gene end was trimmed by 3 bases and the J gene end by 2 bases; junction bases not matched to a gene: 14. The CDR3 region is CASSESPPGQGPNTGELFF. CDR3 sequence (DNA): TGTGCCAGCAGTGAGTCCCCCCCAGGACAGGGCCCAAACACCGGGGAGCTGTTTTTT.

This chain uses TRBV18 with TRBJ2-7; D might be TRBD1 (6 bases). Germline loops: CDR1 KGHSH, CDR2 LQKENI. The V end was cut by 3 bases, the J end by 4 bases, with 10 bases between. This CDR3 is 13 amino acids long. The DNA for the CDR3 is TGTGCCAGCTCACCGACTACAGGGTACGAGCAGTACGTC. This sequence encodes CASSPTTGYEQYV.

This clone turned up a few times. The V call is TRBV7-2, the J call TRBJ2-3; TRBD2 might be the D (6 bases). CDR1 and CDR2 from the germline V gene are SGHTA and FQGNSA. V was trimmed by 1 base and J by 0 bases, leaving 14 bases between them. The CDR3 consists of 17 residues. CDR3 DNA: TGTGCCAGCAGCTTAGAATGGGAGGCTATTAGCACAGATACGCAGTATTTT. Its protein is CASSLEWEAISTDTQYF.

The chain recombines TRBV28 with TRBJ1-5, with a tentative D call TRBD1 (6 bases). Between the trimmed V and J ends, which lost 6 bases and 3 bases, there was a span of 18 bases. CDR1 and CDR2 from the germline V gene are MDHEN and SYDVKM. The CDR3 is 16 residues long. The CDR3, as DNA: TGTGCCAGCAGGTACATCGGGACGGGACACAATCAGCCCCAGCATTTT. The encoded protein is CASRYIGTGHNQPQHF.

The chain is built from TRBV19 and TRBJ1-2, with 7 bases lining up with TRBD1. Losses at the gene ends were 5 bases for V and 7 bases for J; bases not matched to a gene: 16. CDR3 length: 16 amino acids. The germline V gene has CDR1 LNHDA and CDR2 SQIVND (reference sequence). The CDR3 reads CASSSEGAVPMGGYTF. DNA for the CDR3: TGTGCCAGTAGTTCCGAGGGGGCGGTACCTATGGGTGGCTACACCTTC. Variable domain in full (rest from reference TRBV19 and TRBJ1-2): DGGITQSPKYLFRKEGQNVTLSCEQNLNHDAMYWYRQDPGQGLRLIYYSQIVNDFQKGDIAEGYSVSREKKESFPLTVTSAQKNPTAFYLCASSSEGAVPMGGYTFGSGTRLTVV.

This chain uses TRBV25-1 with TRBJ1-4; 9 nucleotides align to TRBD1. The J segment lost 8 bases and the V segment lost 3 bases, leaving 10 bases of the junction unmatched. This CDR3 contains 16 residues. CDR1 is MGHDK and CDR2 is SYGVNS in the germline V gene. DNA for the CDR3: TGTGCCAGCAGTGACCGAGGACAGGGGAGGGAGGAAAAACTGTTTTTT. This encodes CASSDRGQGREEKLFF. Using reference TRBV25-1 and TRBJ1-4 for the parts outside the CDR3, the full variable domain is EADIYQTPRYLVIGTGKKITLECSQTMGHDKMYWYQQDPGMELHLIHYSYGVNSTEKGDLSSESTVSRIRTEHFPLTLESARPSHTSQYLCASSDRGQGREEKLFFGSGTQLSVL.

V is TRBV24-1 and J is TRBJ2-3; 8 nucleotides align to TRBD2. J lost 2 bases, V lost 3 bases, and 12 bases had no gene match. Germline assignment: CDR1 KGHDR and CDR2 SFDVKD. The CDR3 has 18 residues. The CDR3 loop reads CATSDRRRTSGYTDTQYF. CDR3 coding DNA: TGTGCCACCAGTGATCGACGACGAACTAGCGGATACACAGATACGCAGTATTTT.

The V gene is TRBV7-2, the J gene TRBJ1-1; a weak D match, TRBD1 (6 bases). CDR3 size: 15 residues. Germline V gene sequence: CDR1 SGHTA, CDR2 FQGNSA. The V gene lost 3 bases and the J gene lost 4 bases, with 15 bases spanning the gap. In DNA form, the CDR3 reads TGTGCCAGCAGCTTTACGGGGGGCGTAAGCACTGAAGCTTTCTTT. This gives the protein CASSFTGGVSTEAFF.

The rearrangement links TRBV6-5 to TRBJ1-6; D unresolved. Germline V gene data show CDR1 as MNHEY and CDR2 as SVGAGI. The CDR3 runs 14 residues. V was shortened by 0 bases and J by 7 bases, with 7 bases between the two germline ends. CDR3: CASSYSGENSPLHF. The DNA for the CDR3 is TGTGCCAGCAGTTACTCCGGGGAGAATTCACCCCTCCACTTT.

The chain combines TRBV10-3 with TRBJ1-1, with a weak D call TRBD1 (5 bases). Germline V lookup: CDR1 ENHRY, CDR2 SYGVKD. This CDR3 has 12 residues. Trimming stripped 6 bases from V and 1 base from J, with 6 bases between. The CDR3 sequence is CAIRTGNTEAFF. CDR3 coding DNA: TGTGCCATCAGAACAGGGAACACTGAAGCTTTCTTT.

This clone was seen a few times. CDR3 region: CASSLDGRQETQYF. The CDR3 DNA is TGTGCCAGCAGCTTAGATGGAAGACAGGAGACCCAGTACTTC. The rearrangement links TRBV11-2 to TRBJ2-5; a weak D match, TRBD1 (5 bases). Trimming removed 0 bases from V and 5 bases from J, with 10 bases in between. The length of the CDR3 is 14 residues. The germline V gene encodes CDR1 SGHAT and CDR2 FQNNGV.

The chain carries TRBV21-1 and TRBJ2-7; the DNA was not used to check the table's D call, TRBD1. TRBV21-1 is a pseudogene segment. The CDR3 has 17 amino acids. The CDR3 sequence: CASSKYDDVTGPYEQYV. The CDR3 nucleotides are TGTGCCAGCAGCAAATACGACGACGTGACAGGGCCTTACGAGCAGTACGTC.

The chain recombines TRBV6-1 with TRBJ2-7; a weak D match, TRBD1 (7 bases). The CDR3 has 15 amino acids. Trimming took 2 bases from V and 1 from J, leaving 12 bases between them. Germline values: CDR1 MNHNS, CDR2 SASEGT. This chain's CDR3 is CASSETAGGSYEQYV. The CDR3 nucleotides are TGTGCCAGCAGTGAAACGGCAGGGGGGTCCTACGAGCAGTACGTC.

In its sample, this clone was seen once. The chain carries TRBV10-3 and TRBJ2-1; TRBD1 matches at 7 bases. With 8 bases clipped from V and 6 bases from J, the junction kept 7 bases outside the gene matches. The CDR3 is made up of 13 amino acids. Germline CDR1 is ENHRY and CDR2 is SYGVKD. The chain's CDR3 is CAIADRWGNEQFF. Written as DNA, the CDR3 is TGTGCCATCGCGGACAGGTGGGGCAATGAGCAGTTCTTC.

J is TRBJ1-2 and V is TRBV6-5; D may be TRBD1 (5 bases). The V end was cut by 10 bases, the J end by 0 bases, with 15 bases between. The length of the CDR3 is 14 residues. Germline values: CDR1 MNHEY, CDR2 SVGAGI. CDR3 residues: CATLAGEANYGYTF. Here the CDR3 DNA reads TGTGCCACCCTGGCGGGGGAAGCTAACTATGGCTACACCTTC.

This rearrangement joins TRBV3-1 (or the pseudogene TRBV3-2) to TRBJ1-1; TRBD1 matches at 7 bases. CDR1 LGHDT and CDR2 YNNKEL come from the germline V gene (reference sequence). With 0 bases clipped from V and 5 bases from J, the junction kept 12 bases outside the gene matches. This CDR3 has 17 amino acids. As DNA, the CDR3 is TGTGCCAGCAGCCAAGATTCGACAGGGTTTTTGGGGACTGAAGCTTTCTTT. It encodes CASSQDSTGFLGTEAFF.

This chain joins TRBV7-6 and TRBJ2-6, with D hard to call. Trimming cost V 5 bases and J 0 bases, with 8 bases left between them. CDR3 size: 15 residues. Germline assignment: CDR1 SGHVS and CDR2 FNYEAQ. DNA for the CDR3: TGTGCCAGCAGCGCCGGTGGCTCTGGGGCCAACGTCCTGACTTTC. Translating it yields CASSAGGSGANVLTF.

This chain uses TRBV7-2 with TRBJ2-1; 10 positions match TRBD2. V dropped 5 bases and J dropped 9; count of bases not matched to a gene: 7. The CDR3 loop spans 14 amino acids. CDR1 is SGHTA and CDR2 is FQGNSA in the germline V gene. CDR3 in amino acids: CASSPQPSGGEQFF. The CDR3 DNA reads as TGTGCCAGCAGCCCCCAACCTAGCGGGGGTGAGCAGTTCTTC.

The V call is TRBV28, the J call TRBJ2-7, with 7 bases matching TRBD1. V was clipped by 7 bases and J by 3 bases; unmatched bases: 12. The CDR3 extends over 15 amino acids. CDR1 and CDR2 from the germline V gene are MDHEN and SYDVKM. The CDR3 region is CASTPRQGPFYEQYV. DNA of the CDR3: TGTGCCAGCACCCCCCGACAGGGCCCCTTCTACGAGCAGTACGTC.

This clone was recorded a few times. The CDR3 sequence: CASSRQGRSSYEQYV. As DNA, the CDR3 is TGTGCCAGCAGTCGACAGGGGCGCAGCTCCTACGAGCAGTACGTC. This chain joins TRBV11-3 and TRBJ2-7, with TRBD1 matching 8 bases. The CDR3 is 15 amino acids. CDR1 is SGHNT and CDR2 is YENEEA in the germline V gene. The V segment lost 6 bases and the J segment 0 bases; nucleotides outside the gene matches: 7.

The chain combines TRBV11-2 with TRBJ1-2, with D tentatively TRBD1 (5 bases). The V end was cut by 3 bases, the J end by 7 bases, with 15 bases between. Germline V gene lookup returns CDR1 SGHAT and CDR2 FQNNGV. This CDR3 is 14 amino acids long. CDR3 amino acids: CASSFNGGKGGYTF. DNA of the CDR3: TGTGCCAGCAGCTTCAATGGGGGGAAAGGTGGCTACACCTTC. The full variable domain, completed using reference TRBV11-2 and TRBJ1-2, is EAGVAQSPRYKIIEKRQSVAFWCNPISGHATLYWYQQILGQGPKLLIQFQNNGVVDDSQLPKDRFSAERLKGVDSTLKIQPAKLEDSAVYLCASSFNGGKGGYTFGSGTRLTVV.

This sequence joins TRBV5-1 and TRBJ2-1; D unclear. Per germline, CDR1 SGHRS and CDR2 YFSETQ. Trimming stripped 3 bases from V and 5 bases from J, with 3 bases between. The CDR3 length is 11 residues. CDR3 in amino acids: CASSSDNEQFF. DNA of the CDR3: TGCGCCAGCAGCTCAGACAATGAGCAGTTCTTC.

This clone was detected only a few times. This chain uses TRBV7-7 with TRBJ2-5; D gene uncertain. The CDR3 loop spans 15 amino acids. Looked up from germline, CDR1 is SSHAT and CDR2 is FNYEAQ (reference sequence). Trimming shortened V by 5 bases and J by 1 base, and 14 bases separated the two germline ends. The DNA for the CDR3 is TGTGCCAGCAGCCCCCTGGGCACAGTCCAAGAGACCCAGTACTTC. Translation gives CASSPLGTVQETQYF.

The chain employs TRBV4-1 and TRBJ2-3; 7 bases are shared with TRBD1. CDR3 length equals 15 residues. The V gene's germline CDR1 is MGHRA and CDR2 YSYEKL. V lost 1 base to trimming and J lost 5 bases; unmatched junction nucleotides: 6. The CDR3 sequence: CASSQGATGIDTQYF. The DNA for the CDR3 is TGCGCCAGCAGCCAAGGAGCGACAGGGATAGATACGCAGTATTTT.